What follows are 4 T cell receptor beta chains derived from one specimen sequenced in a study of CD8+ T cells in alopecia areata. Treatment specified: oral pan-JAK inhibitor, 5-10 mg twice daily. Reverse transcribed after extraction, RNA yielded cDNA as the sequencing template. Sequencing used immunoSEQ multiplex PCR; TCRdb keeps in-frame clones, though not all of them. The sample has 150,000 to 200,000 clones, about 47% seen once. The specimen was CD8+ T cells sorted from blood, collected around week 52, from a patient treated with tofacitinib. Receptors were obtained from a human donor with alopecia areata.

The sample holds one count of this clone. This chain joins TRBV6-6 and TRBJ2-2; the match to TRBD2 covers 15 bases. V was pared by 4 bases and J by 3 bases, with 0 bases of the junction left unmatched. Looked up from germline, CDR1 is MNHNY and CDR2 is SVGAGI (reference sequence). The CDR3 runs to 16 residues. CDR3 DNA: TGTGCCAGCAGTTGGACTAGCGGGGGGGACACCGGGGAGCTGTTTTTT. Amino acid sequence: CASSWTSGGDTGELFF.

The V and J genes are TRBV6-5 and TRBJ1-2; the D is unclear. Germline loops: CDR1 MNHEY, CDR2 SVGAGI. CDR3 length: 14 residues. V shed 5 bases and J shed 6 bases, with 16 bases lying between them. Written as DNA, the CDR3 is TGTGCCAGCAGTGCTATAGGAGCTCTCAATGGCTACACCTTC. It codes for CASSAIGALNGYTF.

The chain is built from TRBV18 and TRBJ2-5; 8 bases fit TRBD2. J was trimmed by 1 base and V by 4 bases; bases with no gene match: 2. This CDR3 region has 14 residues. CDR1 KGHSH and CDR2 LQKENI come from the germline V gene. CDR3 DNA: TGTGCCAGCTCACTAAGCGGGGGCCAAGAGACCCAGTACTTC. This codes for CASSLSGGQETQYF.

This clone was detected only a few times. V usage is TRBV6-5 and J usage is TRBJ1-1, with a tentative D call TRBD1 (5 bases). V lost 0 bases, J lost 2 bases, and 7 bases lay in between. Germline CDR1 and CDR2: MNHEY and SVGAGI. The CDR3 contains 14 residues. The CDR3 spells CASSYSGGNTEAFF. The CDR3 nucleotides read TGTGCCAGCAGTTACTCGGGGGGAAACACTGAAGCTTTCTTT.